Included here is one T cell receptor (beta chain) sequence, with context. Its antigen is unidentified. V lost 4 bases to trimming and J lost 2 bases; unmatched junction nucleotides: 6. Germline V CDR1 and CDR2: MNHEY, SMNVEV (reference sequence). The CDR3 runs 16 residues. This record belongs to a study of siplizumab effects on memory and regulatory T cells. Findings and caveats of the study: Sequences below about 10^-5 frequency were poorly captured, limiting mapping of alloreactive clones. Suppressive function of proliferating Tregs from siplizumab cultures was not confirmed.

Profiled with immunoSEQ multiplex PCR; TCRdb holds only in-frame clones, not every one. The sample holds over 65,000 clones, just under 95% seen once. Sequences were obtained from CD8+ T cells sorted from blood. The rearrangement links TRBV27 to TRBJ2-3; 10 bases agree with TRBD2. The clonotype was recovered from a human donor in good health. This chain's CDR3 is CASSSQAGGNTDTQYF. In DNA, the CDR3 is TGTGCCAGCAGTTCCCAAGCGGGAGGGAACACAGATACGCAGTATTTT.